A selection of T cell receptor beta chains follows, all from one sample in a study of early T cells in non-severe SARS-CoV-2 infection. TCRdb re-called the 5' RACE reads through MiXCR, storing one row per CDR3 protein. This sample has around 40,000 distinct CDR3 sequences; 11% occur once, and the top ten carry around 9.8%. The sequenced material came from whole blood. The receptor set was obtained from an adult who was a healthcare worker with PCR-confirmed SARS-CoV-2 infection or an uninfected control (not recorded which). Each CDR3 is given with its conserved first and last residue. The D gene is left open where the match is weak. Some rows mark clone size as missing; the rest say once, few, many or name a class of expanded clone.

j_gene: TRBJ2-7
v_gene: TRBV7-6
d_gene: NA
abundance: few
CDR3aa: CASSLSAPSPREQYF
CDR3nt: TGTGCCAGCAGCCTTAGCGCACCATCTCCTCGGGAGCAGTACTTC

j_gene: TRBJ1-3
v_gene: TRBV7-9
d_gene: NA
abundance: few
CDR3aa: CASSLLSPGNTIYF
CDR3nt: TGTGCCAGCAGCTTGCTAAGCCCTGGAAACACCATATATTTT

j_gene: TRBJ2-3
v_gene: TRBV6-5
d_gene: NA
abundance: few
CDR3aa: CASALWGTDTQYF
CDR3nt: TGTGCCAGCGCTTTGTGGGGTACAGATACGCAGTATTTC

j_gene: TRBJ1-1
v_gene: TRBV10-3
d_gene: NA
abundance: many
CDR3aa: CAISRPENTEAFF
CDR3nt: TGTGCCATCAGTCGACCCGAGAACACTGAAGCTTTCTTT

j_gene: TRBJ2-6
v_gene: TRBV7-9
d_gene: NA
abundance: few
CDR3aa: CASSFPGIGGANVLTF
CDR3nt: TGTGCCAGCAGCTTCCCCGGAATCGGAGGGGCCAACGTCCTGACTTTC

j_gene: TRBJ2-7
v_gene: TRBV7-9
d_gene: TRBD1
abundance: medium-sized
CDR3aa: CASSLVGDRVEQYF
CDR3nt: TGTGCCAGCAGCTTAGTTGGGGACAGGGTCGAGCAGTACTTC

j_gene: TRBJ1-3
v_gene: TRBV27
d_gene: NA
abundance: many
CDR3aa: CASSPGLGLGNTIYF
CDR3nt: TGTGCCAGCAGTCCAGGTCTGGGGTTAGGAAACACCATATATTTT

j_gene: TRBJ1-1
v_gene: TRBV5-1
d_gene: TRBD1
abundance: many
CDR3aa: CASSLEGGTGAEAFF
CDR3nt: TGCGCCAGCAGCTTGGAGGGCGGGACAGGGGCTGAAGCTTTCTTT

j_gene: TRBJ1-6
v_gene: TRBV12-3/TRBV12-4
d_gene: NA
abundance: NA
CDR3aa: CASSFSGGTVNSPLHF
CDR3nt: TGTGCCAGCAGTTTCTCTGGTGGGACGGTGAATTCACCCCTCCACTTT

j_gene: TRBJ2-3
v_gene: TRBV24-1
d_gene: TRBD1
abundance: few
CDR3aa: CATRDRYTDTQYF
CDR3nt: TGTGCCACACGGGACAGGTACACAGATACGCAGTATTTT

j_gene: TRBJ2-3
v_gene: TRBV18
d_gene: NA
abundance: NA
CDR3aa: CASSPFPKDTQYF
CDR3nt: TGTGCCAGCTCACCATTCCCCAAAGATACGCAGTATTTT

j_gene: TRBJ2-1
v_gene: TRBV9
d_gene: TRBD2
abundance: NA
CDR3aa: CASSSTSVNNEQFF
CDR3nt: TGTGCCAGCAGCTCGACTAGCGTGAACAATGAGCAGTTCTTC

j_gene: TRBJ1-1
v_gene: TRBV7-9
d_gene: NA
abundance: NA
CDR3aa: CASSPDGNTEAFF
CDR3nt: TGTGCCAGCAGTCCTGACGGGAACACTGAAGCTTTCTTT

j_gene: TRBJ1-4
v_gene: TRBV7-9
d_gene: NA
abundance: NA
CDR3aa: CASSLRKSGEKLFF
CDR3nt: TGTGCCAGCAGCCTTCGTAAGAGCGGTGAAAAACTGTTTTTT

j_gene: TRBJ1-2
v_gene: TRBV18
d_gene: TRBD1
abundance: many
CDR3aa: CASSGQGNYGYTF
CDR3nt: TGTGCCAGCTCTGGACAGGGGAACTATGGCTACACCTTC

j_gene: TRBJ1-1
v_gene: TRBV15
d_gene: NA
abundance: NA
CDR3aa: CATSRDRGTPKAAFF
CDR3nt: TGTGCCACCAGCAGAGATCGCGGCACCCCGAAGGCGGCTTTCTTT

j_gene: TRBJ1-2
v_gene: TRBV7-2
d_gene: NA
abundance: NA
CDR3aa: CASSLRWIGSPLHYGYTF
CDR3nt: TGTGCCAGCAGCTTGAGGTGGATCGGGTCCCCCCTTCACTATGGCTACACCTTC

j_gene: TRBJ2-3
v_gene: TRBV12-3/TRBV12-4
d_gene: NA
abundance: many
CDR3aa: CASSRTTDTQYF
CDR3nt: TGTGCCAGCAGCCGGACGACAGATACGCAGTATTTT

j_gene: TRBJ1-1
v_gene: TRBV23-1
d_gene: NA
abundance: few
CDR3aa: CASSQSFSFTEAFF
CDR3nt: TGCGCCAGCAGTCAATCATTCAGTTTCACTGAAGCTTTCTTT

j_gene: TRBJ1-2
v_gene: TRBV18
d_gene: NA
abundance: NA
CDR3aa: CASSPGGDKYGYTF
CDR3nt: TGTGCCAGCTCACCAGGGGGAGACAAGTATGGCTACACCTTC

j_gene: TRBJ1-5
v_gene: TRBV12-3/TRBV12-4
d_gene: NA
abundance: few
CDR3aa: CASSLWGGFGNNQPQHF
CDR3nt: TGTGCCAGCAGTTTATGGGGCGGTTTCGGGAACAATCAGCCCCAGCATTTT

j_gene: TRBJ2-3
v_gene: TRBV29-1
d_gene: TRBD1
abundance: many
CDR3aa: CSGRDRSTDTQYF
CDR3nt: TGCAGCGGCCGGGACAGGAGTACAGATACGCAGTATTTT